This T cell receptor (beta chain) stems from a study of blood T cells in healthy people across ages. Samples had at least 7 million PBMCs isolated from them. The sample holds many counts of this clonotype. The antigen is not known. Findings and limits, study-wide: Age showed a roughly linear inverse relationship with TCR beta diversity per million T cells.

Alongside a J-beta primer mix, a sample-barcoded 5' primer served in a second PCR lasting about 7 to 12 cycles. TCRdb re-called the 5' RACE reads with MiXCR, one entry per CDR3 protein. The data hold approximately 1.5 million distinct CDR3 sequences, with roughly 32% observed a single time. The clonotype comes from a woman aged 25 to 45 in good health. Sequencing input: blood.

The CDR3 coding sequence is TGTGCCAGCAGCCGAGGCGCGGGGAGCACAGATACGCAGTATTTT. It encodes CASSRGAGSTDTQYF. This chain connects TRBV6-5 to TRBJ2-3; TRBD2 might be the D (6 bases). This CDR3 region has 15 residues. Trimming took 6 bases from V and 0 from J, leaving 13 bases between them. Germline-derived CDR1 and CDR2 are MNHEY and SVGAGI.